This T cell receptor (beta chain) was identified during a study of monozygotic twins with inflammatory bowel disease. Study conclusions and caveats: Variability in patient repertoires may have come partly from differing immunosuppressive treatments. Healthy twins showed more clonotype sharing with others than IBD patients, especially patients with disease activity. There was no way to distinguish the different T cell subtypes. Using the inverse Simpson index, IBD patients had lower TCRbeta diversity than healthy co-twins.

This CDR3 has 14 residues. Germline lookup yields CDR1 DFQATT and CDR2 SNEGSKA (reference sequence). TCRdb re-called the 5' RACE reads and catalogs CDR3 proteins one per entry, DNA excluded. The sample's table shows about 330,000 distinct CDR3 sequences. Note on this clonotype: Its antigen remains unknown.

Sequenced: blood. The gene calls are TRBV20-1 and TRBJ2-7. This TCR derives from a human donor with ulcerative colitis or Crohn's disease, or a healthy co-twin of an affected twin (not recorded which). The CDR3 sequence: CSALVGQVFYEQYF.